The present entry profiles one T cell receptor (beta chain) with its context. Sequenced by immunoSEQ multiplex PCR; TCRdb stores in-frame clones only, minus some. Among 70,000 to 100,000 clones listed, 85% to 90% were seen once. The record originates from a study of identifying expanded T cells in peripheral blood. Germline-derived CDR1 and CDR2 are SGHAT and FQNNGV. The CDR3 is 12 amino acids. With V trimmed by 4 bases and J by 11 bases, 7 bases remained unmatched. This sequence originates from a person aged 18-69 years in good health. The sample consisted of blood. The chain recombines TRBV11-2 with TRBJ1-1; the match to TRBD1 covers 7 bases. The CDR3 region has the DNA TGTGCCAGCAGCTCGACAGGGCATGACGCTTTCTTT. Encoded protein: CASSSTGHDAFF.